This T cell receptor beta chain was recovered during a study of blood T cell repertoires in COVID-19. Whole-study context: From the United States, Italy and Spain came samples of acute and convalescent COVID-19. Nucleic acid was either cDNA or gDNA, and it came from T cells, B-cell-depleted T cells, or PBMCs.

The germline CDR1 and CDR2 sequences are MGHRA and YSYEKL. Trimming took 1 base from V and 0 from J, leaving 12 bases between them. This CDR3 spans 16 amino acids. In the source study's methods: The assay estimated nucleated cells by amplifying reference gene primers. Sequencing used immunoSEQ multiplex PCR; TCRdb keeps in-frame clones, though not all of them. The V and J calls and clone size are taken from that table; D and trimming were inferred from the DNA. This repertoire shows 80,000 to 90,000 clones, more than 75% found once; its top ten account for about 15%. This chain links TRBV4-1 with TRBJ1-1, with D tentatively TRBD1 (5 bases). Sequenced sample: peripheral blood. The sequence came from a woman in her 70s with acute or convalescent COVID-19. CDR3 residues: CASSQGWGGVNTEAFF. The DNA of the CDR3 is TGCGCCAGCAGCCAAGGGTGGGGGGGAGTGAACACTGAAGCTTTCTTT.